Listed here is a single T cell receptor (beta chain). Its antigen is not known. Other DNA sequences of this sample code for an identical CDR3. The data were taken from a study of shared clonotypes between healthy human individuals. Notes on the study in general: Clonotype sharing among donors was expected to depend on sequencing depth.

The CDR3 extends over 13 amino acids. Germline CDR1 KGHSH, CDR2 LQKENI. The V end was cut by 0 bases, the J end by 2 bases, with 5 bases between. Produced via immunoSEQ multiplex PCR; TCRdb's table is partial and in-frame only. The sample has roughly 850,000 clones, 96% seen once. CD45RO-negative, CCR7-selected cells formed the naive CD8 fraction, which excluded terminally differentiated effector memory CD45RA+ cells. Only Caucasian adults living in Nashville, Tennessee made up the donor group. Sample: naive CD8+ T cells sorted from blood. The sequence was collected from a man younger than 45 in good health. V usage is TRBV18 and J usage is TRBJ2-7; D unclear. CDR3 sequence reads: CASSPPQAYEQYF. The DNA for the CDR3 is TGTGCCAGCTCACCACCCCAAGCCTACGAGCAGTACTTC.